This T cell receptor (beta chain) is drawn from a study of T cells in Graves' hyperthyroidism and ophthalmopathy. Amplification of TCR beta CDR3 regions was performed using RNA transcripts as template. HTBI primers were used for first-round RT-PCR of the TCR CDR3. TCRdb called the multiplex PCR reads again in MiXCR, with one record for every CDR3 protein. This sample carries around 560,000 distinct CDR3 sequences, 16% of them seen once, and the ten largest clones take under 20%. General study findings and limits: The model's output predicted ophthalmopathy at a median of about 5.9 months prior to onset. A 13 V-J model separated ophthalmopathy from stable hyperthyroidism.

This clonotype was counted ten times or more. Its target is not known. The CDR3 loop spans 15 amino acids. Trimming stripped 8 bases from V and 6 bases from J, with 22 bases between. The receptor comes from a woman under 30 with Graves' hyperthyroidism. The sample was blood. This chain joins TRBV12-3 or TRBV12-4 and TRBJ1-1; D might be TRBD1 (5 bases). In nucleotides, the CDR3 is TGTGCCAGCGGTGCAGTCGGGGGGGTTGCTCCTGAAGCTTTCTTT. It translates to CASGAVGGVAPEAFF.